This entry features one T cell receptor (beta chain) sequence. Clones were sequenced by immunoSEQ multiplex PCR, and TCRdb holds only the in-frame ones, with some missing. The sample gives some 190,000 clones, about 88% of which show up once; roughly 3.2% is in the top ten. The data were taken from a study of blood T cell repertoires in COVID-19. For the study at large: PBMCs, B-cell-depleted T cells, or T cells provided the cDNA or gDNA that made up the material.

Self-reported history from a screening survey and questionnaire set each donor's cohort. Two negative PCRs, clearance, or symptom resolution were required of recovered Cohort 3 donors. V was clipped by 5 bases and J by 6 bases, with 20 bases between them. The CDR3 totals 16 residues. Germline V lookup: CDR1 SGHTA, CDR2 FQGTGA. The specimen sequenced was PBMCs or T cells enriched from blood (not recorded which). V usage is TRBV7-3 and J usage is TRBJ2-1; D might be TRBD2 (7 bases). This TCR derives from a woman aged 30 to 39 who had recovered from COVID-19. CDR3 residues: CASSPAGAGDGNEQFF. CDR3 in DNA: TGTGCCAGCAGCCCCGCAGGGGCGGGAGATGGCAATGAGCAGTTCTTC. The full variable domain, rest sourced from reference TRBV7-3 and TRBJ2-1, is GAGVSQTPSNKVTEKGKYVELRCDPISGHTALYWYRQSLGQGPEFLIYFQGTGAADDSGLPNDRFFAVRPEGSVSTLKIQRTERGDSAVYLCASSPAGAGDGNEQFFGPGTRLTVL.